The 30 T cell receptor beta chains presented below share a single source sample, sequenced in a study of Tregs in tolerant kidney transplant recipients. Produced via immunoSEQ multiplex PCR; TCRdb's table is partial and in-frame only. The clone table shows 30,000 or so clones, with the ten largest holding under 9%. Here the sequenced sample was CD8+ T cells from blood, taken before the transplant. These receptors were taken from a human donor who received a combined kidney and bone marrow transplant.

As to this clone: The CDR3 is cut off 3 residues early in the read; its end comes from the germline J gene. The chain combines TRBV7-6 with TRBJ1-3; maybe TRBD1 (6 bases). V was pared by 2 bases and J by 2 bases, with 10 bases between. Looked up from germline, CDR1 is SGHVS and CDR2 is FNYEAQ. The CDR3 contains 15 residues. The sequenced CDR3 bases are TGTGCCAGCAGCTTATACTCAGGGGCTGGAAACACC. Its translation is CASSLYSGAGNT. The entire CDR3 reads CASSLYSGAGNTIYF.

Comments on this clone: The CDR3 end lies 3 residues beyond the end of the read and is filled in from the germline J gene. The chain links TRBV30 to TRBJ2-1; D possibly corresponds to TRBD1 (6 bases). Trimming shortened V by 1 base and J by 7 bases, and 29 bases separated the two germline ends. Germline CDR1 GTSNPN, CDR2 SVGIG (reference sequence). The CDR3 spans 19 residues. The CDR3 reads CAWSGQGPRFDIWDNEQFF. The covered CDR3 bases are TGTGCCTGGAGTGGTCAGGGGCCTCGGTTTGATATATGGGATAATGAG.

For this clone: The read ends 3 residues early relative to the CDR3; the germline J gene fills the gap. This chain connects TRBV5-4 to TRBJ2-7, with D possibly being TRBD1 or TRBD2 (5 bases each). The V end lost 4 bases, the J end lost 0 bases, and 14 bases lay between the germline ends. The CDR3 runs to 15 residues. CDR1 and CDR2 from the germline V gene are SGHNT and YYREEE (reference sequence). The sequenced CDR3 bases are TGTGCCAGCAGCCTGAGGGGCCATCTCTCCTACGAG. Translating it yields CASSLRGHLSYE. The whole CDR3 sequence is CASSLRGHLSYEQYF.

As for this clone: The read comes to an end 3 residues before the CDR3 does, leaving the germline J gene to fill in the end. The V gene is TRBV7-2, the J gene TRBJ2-7, with a weak D call TRBD2 (5 bases). The V end was cut by 6 bases, the J end by 2 bases, with 14 bases between. Germline-derived CDR1 and CDR2 are SGHTA and FQGNSA. This CDR3 has 14 amino acids. This CDR3 reads CASSHSDFPYEQYF. Partial CDR3 DNA: TGTGCCAGCAGTCATAGCGATTTCCCCTACGAG.

With respect to this clone: The CDR3 is cut off 3 residues early in the read; its end comes from the germline J gene. The V and J genes are TRBV5-1 and TRBJ1-1; 9 bases match TRBD1. V gave up 1 base and J gave up 5 bases; unmatched junction bases: 9. In germline, CDR1 is SGHRS, CDR2 YFSETQ. The CDR3 spans 16 residues. CDR3 residues: CASSLHPTGGGTEAFF. Incomplete CDR3 DNA: TGCGCCAGCAGCTTGCACCCTACAGGGGGCGGAACTGAA.

Points on this clone: The missing CDR3 end, 3 residues past where the read stops, is filled in from the germline J gene. This chain links TRBV7-6 with TRBJ2-1; 13 nucleotides agree with TRBD2. CDR1 is SGHVS and CDR2 is FNYEAQ in the germline V gene. The CDR3 spans 18 residues. The V and J ends lost 2 bases and 6 bases, in that order; junction bases with no gene match: 10. The CDR3 bases that were read are TGTGCCAGCAGCTTACGAACTAGCGGGGGGGGAACGCCCAATGAG. It encodes CASSLRTSGGGTPNE. The complete CDR3 protein is CASSLRTSGGGTPNEQFF.

Concerning this clone: The read comes to an end 3 residues before the CDR3 does, leaving the germline J gene to fill in the end. This chain uses TRBV7-9 with TRBJ2-7, with 7 bases matching TRBD1. The ends lost 7 bases at V and 2 bases at J; junction bases unmatched: 11. The CDR3 is 15 residues long. The germline V gene encodes CDR1 SEHNR and CDR2 FQNEAQ (reference sequence). The covered CDR3 bases are TGTGCCAGCAACCCTAGCCAGGACAGGCCCTACGAG. This sequence encodes CASNPSQDRPYE. In full, the CDR3 reads CASNPSQDRPYEQYF.

Worth noting for this clone: The CDR3 end falls 3 residues outside the read, so it is completed with the germline J gene. The chain carries TRBV30 and TRBJ2-3; D is possibly TRBD1 (5 bases). This CDR3 has 13 residues. With 0 bases removed from V and 6 bases from J, the gap between germline ends came to 10 bases. Germline CDR1 GTSNPN, CDR2 SVGIG (reference sequence). CDR3 DNA (partial): TGTGCCTGGAGTGTAGGGGCCGCGGATACG. This gives the protein CAWSVGAADT. The full CDR3 protein reads CAWSVGAADTQYF.

About this clone: Read coverage stops 3 residues before the CDR3 terminus; the germline J gene supplies the remainder. The chain is built from TRBV18 and TRBJ1-1, with TRBD1 matching 7 bases. This CDR3 is 14 amino acids long. Germline V gene sequence: CDR1 KGHSH, CDR2 LQKENI. The ends lost 3 bases at V and 6 bases at J; junction bases unmatched: 7. CDR3 DNA (partial): TGTGCCAGCTCACCCGCAGGGGGGCTTGCTGAA. This gives the protein CASSPAGGLAE. The complete CDR3 reads CASSPAGGLAEAFF.

As concerns this clone: The DNA ends 3 residues before the CDR3 does, and the rest of the CDR3 is filled in from the germline J gene. The rearrangement uses TRBV7-8 and TRBJ2-7, with a weak D call TRBD1 (5 bases). The CDR3 loop spans 14 amino acids. Germline CDR1 reads SGHVS; CDR2 reads FQNEAQ. V dropped 2 bases and J dropped 2 bases, with 10 bases sitting between them. The CDR3 sequence is CASSLPLRAYEQYF. The covered CDR3 bases are TGTGCCAGCAGCTTACCCCTCAGGGCCTACGAG.

For this clone: The read terminates 3 residues ahead of where the CDR3 ends, so the germline J gene completes it. The genes are TRBV7-9 and TRBJ2-5; no definite D call. V lost 5 bases, J lost 2 bases, and 12 bases lay in between. The CDR3 runs 14 residues. The V gene's germline CDR1 is SEHNR and CDR2 FQNEAQ (reference sequence). This chain's CDR3 is CASSKTQEQETQYF. The sequenced part of the CDR3 DNA is TGTGCCAGCAGCAAGACCCAGGAACAAGAGACC.

With regard to this clone: The DNA ends 3 residues before the CDR3 does, and the rest of the CDR3 is filled in from the germline J gene. The chain couples TRBV7-9 to TRBJ2-5; D remains ambiguous. The length of the CDR3 is 14 residues. V was cut by 1 base and J by 2 bases, with 8 bases left in between. CDR1 is SEHNR, CDR2 FQNEAQ, per germline (reference sequence). This CDR3 is CASSLVARQETQYF. CDR3 DNA (partial): TGTGCCAGCAGCTTAGTTGCCCGGCAAGAGACC.

On this clone itself: The read is 3 residues too short to cover the CDR3 end, so that end is filled in from the germline J gene. This chain joins TRBV5-6 and TRBJ1-1; 9 bases line up with TRBD1. Germline assignment: CDR1 SGHDT and CDR2 YYEEEE. CDR3 length: 15 amino acids. V shed 5 bases, J shed 3 bases, and the junction held 8 bases outside the gene matches. The CDR3 DNA, read in part, is TGTGCCAGCAGTCTTGCTGACAGGGGGGACACTGAA. Its protein is CASSLADRGDTE. The CDR3, in full, reads CASSLADRGDTEAFF.

In regard to this clone: Read data end 3 residues before the CDR3 end; the end is taken from the germline J gene. This rearrangement joins TRBV2 to TRBJ2-2, with TRBD2 matching 9 bases. Germline CDR1 reads SNHLY; CDR2 reads FYNNEI. CDR3 size: 13 residues. The V and J ends lost 7 bases and 4 bases, in that order; junction bases with no gene match: 1. The CDR3 bases that were read are TGTGCCAGCATACTAGCGGGCACCGGGGAG. It specifies CASILAGTGE. The full CDR3 sequence reads CASILAGTGELFF.

For this clone: The CDR3 extends 3 residues past the end of the read, so its final part is completed from the germline J gene. The V and J genes are TRBV5-6 and TRBJ1-1; D not certain. This CDR3 is 13 amino acids long. Trimming removed 0 bases from V and 4 bases from J, with 7 bases in between. The germline V gene has CDR1 SGHDT and CDR2 YYEEEE. Here the CDR3 reads CASSLGAGTEAFF. The sequenced CDR3 bases are TGTGCCAGCAGCTTGGGAGCCGGCACTGAA.

On this clone: The read gets to within 3 residues of the CDR3 end, and the germline J gene fills in the rest. The gene calls are TRBV7-6 and TRBJ2-7; 8 bases fit TRBD2. Germline CDR1 reads SGHVS; CDR2 reads FNYEAQ. The CDR3 runs 18 residues. Trimming took 4 bases from V and 0 from J; bases not matched to a gene: 14. The part of the CDR3 DNA that was read is TGTGCCAGCAGCTCAGAAAGTAGCGGGAACTTTCCCTCCTACGAG. Protein sequence: CASSSESSGNFPSYE. The whole CDR3 region reads CASSSESSGNFPSYEQYF.

To note about this clone: The missing CDR3 end, 3 residues past where the read stops, is filled in from the germline J gene. V gene TRBV19 combines with J gene TRBJ2-3; 12 positions agree with TRBD2. In germline, CDR1 is LNHDA, CDR2 SQIVND (reference sequence). The V and J ends lost 11 bases and 5 bases, in that order; junction bases with no gene match: 11. The CDR3 runs 15 residues. The CDR3 is CAGNLAGGPKDTQYF. The CDR3 bases that were read are TGTGCCGGTAATCTAGCGGGAGGGCCTAAAGATACG.

Regarding this clone: The read falls 3 residues short of the CDR3 end, and the missing part is taken from the germline J gene. The rearrangement links TRBV6-2 or TRBV6-3 to TRBJ1-5; D remains unclear. Germline CDR1 reads MNHEY; CDR2 reads SVGEGT. There are 13 residues in the CDR3. The part of the CDR3 DNA that was read is TGTGCCAGCAGTCTTAGCGGGCCCAACCCC. As protein: CASSLSGPNP. The full CDR3 reads CASSLSGPNPQHF.

As regards this clone: The read ends 3 residues before the CDR3 terminus; that terminus is restored from the germline J gene. The V call is TRBV7-9, the J call TRBJ1-2, with D perhaps matching TRBD1 (5 bases). The germline V gene has CDR1 SEHNR and CDR2 FQNEAQ (reference sequence). The CDR3 consists of 15 residues. V dropped 3 bases and J dropped 4 bases, with 15 bases sitting between them. CDR3 in amino acids: CASSFDRGWGYGYTF. The CDR3 bases that were read are TGTGCCAGCAGCTTTGATAGGGGTTGGGGCTATGGC.

Incomplete CDR3 DNA: TGTGCCAGCCGGGACAGGGCTACCTCCTACGAG. Translation: CASRDRATSYE. In full, the CDR3 is CASRDRATSYEQYF. The J gene is TRBJ2-7, the V gene TRBV18; 9 positions match TRBD1. From the germline J gene comes the end of the CDR3, since the read stops 3 residues before it. This CDR3 has 14 amino acids. The V and J ends lost 8 bases and 0 bases, in that order; junction bases with no gene match: 5. Germline CDR1 is KGHSH and CDR2 is LQKENI.

Regarding this clone: The DNA ends 3 residues before the CDR3 does, and the rest of the CDR3 is filled in from the germline J gene. The rearrangement links TRBV6-2 or TRBV6-3 to TRBJ2-7, with TRBD1 matching 8 bases. V lost 6 bases to trimming and J lost 2 bases; unmatched junction nucleotides: 9. This CDR3 is 15 amino acids long. CDR1 and CDR2 from the germline V gene are MNHEY and SVGEGT. The covered CDR3 bases are TGTGCCAGCAGCACGGGTCCAGGGGGCACCTACGAG. Translating it yields CASSTGPGGTYE. In full, the CDR3 reads CASSTGPGGTYEQYF.

Remarks on this clone: From the germline J gene comes the end of the CDR3, since the read stops 3 residues before it. The chain recombines TRBV5-1 with TRBJ1-6; TRBD1 is a possible D gene (6 bases). Trimming removed 0 bases at V and 2 bases at J, with 15 bases between. The length of the CDR3 is 18 residues. Looked up from germline, CDR1 is SGHRS and CDR2 is YFSETQ. CDR3: CASSLAAGGEAYNSPLHF. CDR3 bases read: TGCGCCAGCAGCTTGGCCGCGGGGGGCGAGGCCTATAATTCACCC.

With respect to this clone: The CDR3 end lies 3 residues beyond the end of the read and is filled in from the germline J gene. The chain carries TRBV7-9 and TRBJ2-7, with D perhaps matching TRBD1 (6 bases). The CDR3 is 15 amino acids. Trimming pared 4 bases from V and 3 bases from J, leaving 16 bases between. From germline, CDR1 is SEHNR and CDR2 FQNEAQ (reference sequence). The CDR3 sequence is CASSSSDRKLYEQYF. The CDR3 DNA, read in part, is TGTGCCAGCAGCTCCTCCGACAGGAAGCTCTACGAG.

Comments on this clone: The sequence runs out 3 residues before the end of the CDR3; the remainder is reconstructed from the germline J gene. The chain couples TRBV6-2 or TRBV6-3 to TRBJ1-2; possibly TRBD1 for D (6 bases). Germline loops: CDR1 MNHEY, CDR2 SVGEGT. Trimming stripped 6 bases from V and 4 bases from J, with 15 bases between. The length of the CDR3 is 14 residues. This chain's CDR3 is CASSRETGPYGYTF. The CDR3 bases that were read are TGTGCCAGCAGCCGGGAAACAGGGCCCTATGGC.

About this clone itself: Sequencing ends 3 residues short of the CDR3 end; the germline J gene provides the rest. V and J are TRBV10-3 and TRBJ2-7; TRBD2 matches at 10 bases. V lost 5 bases and J lost 3; bases outside the gene matches: 7. The CDR3 loop spans 15 amino acids. The germline gives CDR1 ENHRY, CDR2 SYGVKD. The CDR3 spells CAISRRTSGFYEQYF. CDR3 DNA (partial): TGTGCCATCAGTCGGAGGACTAGCGGATTCTACGAG.

This chain's CDR3 is CASSATSGLYEQYF. The CDR3 DNA, read in part, is TGTGCCAGCAGTGCGACTAGCGGGCTATACGAG. The J gene is TRBJ2-7, the V gene TRBV6-1, with 10 bases lining up with TRBD2. With the read ending 3 residues before the CDR3 end, the germline J gene is used to fill in that end. In germline, CDR1 is MNHNS, CDR2 SASEGT. With 4 bases clipped from V and 4 bases from J, the junction kept 4 bases outside the gene matches. The CDR3 has 14 residues.

Regarding this clone: The CDR3 end lies 3 residues beyond the end of the read and is filled in from the germline J gene. The chain is built from TRBV6-1 and TRBJ2-2, with D possibly TRBD2 on 6 matching bases. Trimming took 2 bases from V and 3 from J, leaving 13 bases between them. The CDR3 loop spans 16 amino acids. In germline, CDR1 is MNHNS, CDR2 SASEGT. The DNA read from the CDR3 is TGTGCCAGCAGTGAAAATGGGGGGACCTACACCGGGGAG. Its translation: CASSENGGTYTGE. The entire CDR3 protein is CASSENGGTYTGELFF.

A remark on this clone: The CDR3 goes on 3 residues after the read ends, and that part is filled in from the germline J gene. V and J are TRBV10-2 and TRBJ2-7; 7 nucleotides line up with TRBD2. Germline values: CDR1 WSHSY, CDR2 SAAADI. Unmatched junction bases numbered 10, after V lost 6 bases and J lost 2 bases. The CDR3 is 15 amino acids. CDR3 residues: CASRPRDYPAYEQYF. CDR3 bases read: TGCGCCAGCAGGCCCCGGGACTATCCCGCCTACGAG.

To note about this clone: The CDR3 extends 3 residues past the end of the read, so its final part is completed from the germline J gene. This chain uses TRBV20-1 with TRBJ2-3; D unresolved. The germline gives CDR1 DFQATT, CDR2 SNEGSKA (reference sequence). This CDR3 contains 12 residues. The CDR3 protein is CSARDLSVSQYF. CDR3 bases read: TGCAGTGCTAGAGATCTGTCGGTGTCG.

As to this clone: The read terminates 3 residues ahead of where the CDR3 ends, so the germline J gene completes it. This sequence joins TRBV5-1 and TRBJ1-1, with TRBD1 matching over 8 bases. From germline, CDR1 is SGHRS and CDR2 YFSETQ. This CDR3 has 12 amino acids. The CDR3 here is CASIGQGGVAFF. The sequenced part of the CDR3 DNA is TGCGCCAGCATCGGACAGGGAGGCGTA.